This T cell receptor (beta chain) was profiled in a study of blood T cells in healthy people across ages. Then a second PCR, running about 7 to 11 cycles, was carried out with a sample-barcoded 5' primer and a J-beta primer mix. TCRdb reprocessed the 5' RACE reads via MiXCR and lists one record per CDR3 protein. Of 750,000 or so distinct CDR3 sequences listed, around 25% are singletons. Germline V gives CDR1 SGHKS, CDR2 YYEKEE (reference sequence). The CDR3 covers 13 residues. V shed 3 bases and J shed 4 bases, with 9 bases lying between them. The same specimen was also included in a second study, on T cells of mothers and their children.

The chain couples TRBV5-5 to TRBJ2-3, with a possible D match to TRBD2 (6 bases). The sample was blood. The TCR was taken from a boy between 10 and 17 years old in good health. CDR3 amino acids: CASSWEVADTQYF. The CDR3 DNA reads as TGTGCCAGCAGCTGGGAGGTCGCAGATACGCAGTATTTT.